One and the same sample provided the 10 T cell receptor beta chains below, sequenced in a study of blood T cell repertoires in COVID-19. Clones were read by immunoSEQ multiplex PCR, and TCRdb kept only the in-frame ones, dropping some. The sample has some 300,000 clones; 88% are singletons. The sequencing input was PBMCs or T cells enriched from blood (not recorded which). These receptors all stem from a woman in her fifties or sixties in a cohort exposed to, infected with or recovered from COVID-19 (not recorded which).

This clone was counted between two and nine times. The chain has TRBV11-3 and TRBJ2-1; a weak D match, TRBD2 (6 bases). Trimming stripped 7 bases from V and 0 bases from J, with 25 bases between. The CDR3 covers 19 residues. Germline V CDR1 and CDR2: SGHNT, YENEEA. The CDR3, as DNA: TGTGCCAGCACCCTACAGCCTCAGTACTTAGCGGACTCCTACAATGAGCAGTTCTTC. Amino acids: CASTLQPQYLADSYNEQFF.

V usage is TRBV28 and J usage is TRBJ1-5, with D tentatively TRBD1 (5 bases). This CDR3 contains 13 residues. Trimming took off 5 bases at V and 7 bases at J, with 12 bases between the two ends. Germline CDR1 reads MDHEN; CDR2 reads SYDVKM. DNA for the CDR3: TGTGCCAGCAGTCGGGGGGTGGGCCAGCCCCAGCATTTT. It encodes CASSRGVGQPQHF.

J is TRBJ2-1 and V is TRBV15, with 16 bases lining up with TRBD2. With 0 bases clipped from V and 2 bases from J, the junction kept 4 bases outside the gene matches. The CDR3 totals 19 residues. Per germline, CDR1 LNHNV and CDR2 YYDKDF (reference sequence). The CDR3 protein is CATSRDEGLAGGPYNEQFF. Here the CDR3 DNA reads TGTGCCACCAGCAGAGATGAGGGACTAGCGGGAGGGCCCTACAATGAGCAGTTCTTC.

The chain carries TRBV19 and TRBJ2-4, with 15 bases fitting TRBD2. The CDR3 runs 15 residues. Losses at the gene ends were 5 bases for V and 12 bases for J; bases not matched to a gene: 8. Germline V gives CDR1 LNHDA, CDR2 SQIVND (reference sequence). The CDR3 reads CASSPEGLAGGDQYF. The CDR3 DNA reads TGTGCCAGTAGTCCCGAGGGACTAGCGGGAGGAGATCAGTACTTC.

This chain links TRBV30 with TRBJ1-3; D remains unclear. Looked up from germline, CDR1 is GTSNPN and CDR2 is SVGIG (reference sequence). Between the trimmed V and J ends, which lost 2 bases and 5 bases, there was a span of 10 bases. This CDR3 has 13 amino acids. The CDR3 DNA is TGTGCCTGGAGTCCCTGGGAGAGAAACACCATATATTTT. Translating it yields CAWSPWERNTIYF.

The V gene is TRBV5-1, the J gene TRBJ1-2, with a possible D match to TRBD1 (6 bases). The CDR3 covers 15 residues. The ends were cut back, 2 bases at V and 4 bases at J, with 15 bases in the middle. Looked up from germline, CDR1 is SGHRS and CDR2 is YFSETQ. CDR3 bases: TGCGCCAGCAGCTTAGGAGAACAGGGAGTCTATGGCTACACCTTC. It yields the protein CASSLGEQGVYGYTF.

This clone was found a few times. The chain couples TRBV19 to TRBJ2-1; 12 bases fit TRBD2. J was trimmed by 10 bases and V by 3 bases; bases with no gene match: 13. Germline V gives CDR1 LNHDA, CDR2 SQIVND (reference sequence). The CDR3 covers 17 residues. CDR3 DNA sequence: TGTGCCAGTAGTATCGGGCTAGCGGGAGGGGGAACTCCGGAGCAGTTCTTC. Its translation is CASSIGLAGGGTPEQFF.

The rearrangement links TRBV5-6 to TRBJ2-7; TRBD1 aligns across 10 bases. The J segment lost 6 bases and the V segment lost 4 bases, leaving 7 bases of the junction unmatched. The germline gives CDR1 SGHDT, CDR2 YYEEEE. The CDR3 consists of 14 residues. This CDR3 reads CASSIRQGAREQYF. Written as DNA, the CDR3 is TGTGCCAGCAGCATCCGACAGGGGGCGCGCGAGCAGTACTTC.

This clone is a singleton in its sample. The chain links TRBV19 to TRBJ2-3, with D hard to call. V was cut by 5 bases and J by 0 bases, with 9 bases left in between. CDR3 size: 14 residues. Germline loops: CDR1 LNHDA, CDR2 SQIVND (reference sequence). The CDR3 protein is CASSDTRSTDTQYF. The CDR3 nucleotides read TGTGCCAGTAGTGACACGCGAAGCACAGATACGCAGTATTTT.

This rearrangement joins TRBV30 to TRBJ1-1; possibly TRBD1 for D (6 bases). V was trimmed by 6 bases and J by 7 bases, leaving 15 bases between them. In germline, CDR1 is GTSNPN, CDR2 SVGIG (reference sequence). The CDR3 length is 12 residues. The CDR3 region has the DNA TGTGCCTGCTCTCAGGGGAAGGGTGAAGCTTTCTTT. This gives the protein CACSQGKGEAFF.